The 19 T cell receptor beta chains below come from one sample, sequenced in a study of blood T cell repertoires in COVID-19. The method was immunoSEQ multiplex PCR; TCRdb's version includes in-frame clones alone and lacks a portion of them. The sample yields 200,000 or so clones, around 82% seen once. Sequencing was performed on peripheral blood. These receptors were taken from a woman in her 30s who had recovered from COVID-19.

The rearrangement joins TRBV10-2 to TRBJ2-3; a weak D match, TRBD2 (6 bases). Germline values: CDR1 WSHSY, CDR2 SAAADI. With 6 bases removed from V and 8 bases from J, the gap between germline ends came to 12 bases. CDR3 size: 12 residues. Here the CDR3 reads CASSPPGGTQYF. CDR3 bases: TGCGCCAGCAGCCCCCCCGGGGGTACGCAGTATTTT.

The rearrangement links TRBV5-1 to TRBJ1-1; the match to TRBD1 covers 8 bases. The germline CDR1 and CDR2 sequences are SGHRS and YFSETQ. The CDR3 has 16 amino acids. V dropped 4 bases and J dropped 1; count of bases not matched to a gene: 9. As DNA, the CDR3 is TGCGCCAGCAGCCAAGGACAGGGCTCTAAGAACACTGAAGCTTTCTTT. Residues: CASSQGQGSKNTEAFF.

This sequence joins TRBV29-1 and TRBJ2-1; the D is unclear. V lost 6 bases, J lost 5 bases, and 8 bases lay in between. The CDR3 consists of 11 residues. The germline gives CDR1 SQVTM, CDR2 ANQGSEA. CDR3 protein: CSVASNNEQFF. CDR3 in DNA: TGCAGCGTAGCTTCCAACAATGAGCAGTTCTTC.

The chain combines TRBV28 with TRBJ1-6; D perhaps matches TRBD1 (5 bases). This CDR3 region has 17 residues. CDR1 is MDHEN, CDR2 SYDVKM, per germline. Trimming took 6 bases from V and 13 from J, leaving 28 bases between them. In nucleotides, the CDR3 is TGTGCCAGCAGCTTCACAAGCCTCTGGACGGGGGGGACTCCCCTCCACTTT. It encodes CASSFTSLWTGGTPLHF.

The rearrangement links TRBV7-9 to TRBJ2-7; D unclear. The V end lost 4 bases, the J end lost 2 bases, and 12 bases lay between the germline ends. This CDR3 contains 14 residues. Germline values: CDR1 SEHNR, CDR2 FQNEAQ (reference sequence). CDR3 loop: CASSSRVGPYEQYF. The CDR3 DNA reads as TGTGCCAGCAGCTCCCGGGTGGGTCCCTACGAGCAGTACTTC.

The chain uses TRBV10-3 and TRBJ2-1; 7 nucleotides match TRBD2. Germline CDR1 ENHRY, CDR2 SYGVKD. The CDR3 sequence is 14 residues long. V was pared by 4 bases and J by 6 bases, with 6 bases of the junction left unmatched. The chain's CDR3 is CAISGVGGFNEQFF. CDR3 DNA sequence: TGTGCCATCAGTGGGGTCGGGGGGTTCAATGAGCAGTTCTTC.

This clone was seen repeatedly, ten times or more. Additional DNA sequences in this sample encode the identical CDR3. The rearrangement uses TRBV28 and TRBJ2-3; D uncertain. CDR1 and CDR2 (germline): MDHEN, SYDVKM. V gave up 5 bases and J gave up 0 bases, with 3 bases separating them. The CDR3 is 12 residues long. In nucleotides, the CDR3 is TGTGCCAGCAGTCCGAGCACAGATACGCAGTATTTT. Its protein is CASSPSTDTQYF. Supplemented by reference TRBV28 and TRBJ2-3, the full variable domain reads DVKVTQSSRYLVKRTGEKVFLECVQDMDHENMFWYRQDPGLGLRLIYFSYDVKMKEKGDIPEGYSVSREKKERFSLILESASTNQTSMYLCASSPSTDTQYFGPGTRLTVL.

V is TRBV19 and J is TRBJ1-5; no reliable D call. Germline V gene data show CDR1 as LNHDA and CDR2 as SQIVND (reference sequence). This CDR3 is built from 15 residues. V lost 5 bases and J 0 bases, leaving 11 bases between the germline ends. The CDR3 reads CASSLGAYSNQPQHF. DNA for the CDR3: TGTGCCAGTAGTTTAGGAGCTTATAGCAATCAGCCCCAGCATTTT.

This sequence joins TRBV27 and TRBJ2-3; 7 nucleotides line up with TRBD1. This CDR3 has 15 amino acids. CDR1 is MNHEY and CDR2 is SMNVEV in the germline V gene (reference sequence). The V and J ends lost 6 bases and 6 bases, in that order; junction bases with no gene match: 12. CDR3 residues: CASSRLGQVGDTQYF. The CDR3 coding sequence is TGTGCCAGCAGCCGCCTTGGACAGGTCGGCGATACGCAGTATTTT.

The V and J genes are TRBV7-9 and TRBJ2-3; 11 bases map to TRBD2. The CDR3 totals 15 residues. CDR1 and CDR2 from the germline V gene are SEHNR and FQNEAQ (reference sequence). V lost 0 bases to trimming and J lost 6 bases; unmatched junction nucleotides: 2. CDR3 sequence reads: CASSLAASGRDTQYF. Written as DNA, the CDR3 is TGTGCCAGCAGCTTAGCTGCTAGCGGGAGGGATACGCAGTATTTT.

The chain recombines TRBV10-3 with TRBJ2-6, with TRBD1 as a possible D gene (6 bases). Germline CDR1 is ENHRY and CDR2 is SYGVKD. Trimming took off 0 bases at V and 0 bases at J, with 18 bases between the two ends. The CDR3 has 20 residues. CDR3 in amino acids: CAISESNRAGVRSGANVLTF. The CDR3 nucleotides read TGTGCCATCAGTGAGTCGAATCGGGCAGGGGTTCGCTCTGGGGCCAACGTCCTGACTTTC.

V gene TRBV30 combines with J gene TRBJ1-4; 11 nucleotides line up with TRBD1. Germline CDR1 reads GTSNPN; CDR2 reads SVGIG (reference sequence). The CDR3 loop spans 17 amino acids. Trimming took 3 bases from V and 7 from J; bases not matched to a gene: 13. The DNA for the CDR3 is TGTGCCTGGAGCTCGCTCCGGGACAGGGGGTGGGGTGAAAAACTGTTTTTT. Translation: CAWSSLRDRGWGEKLFF.

This chain links TRBV10-3 with TRBJ2-3, with 13 nucleotides matching TRBD2. Germline-derived CDR1 and CDR2 are ENHRY and SYGVKD. The CDR3 runs 15 residues. V shed 6 bases, J shed 4 bases, and the junction held 4 bases outside the gene matches. CDR3 sequence: CAISTSGRAADTQYF. The DNA for the CDR3 is TGTGCCATCAGCACTAGCGGGAGGGCCGCAGATACGCAGTATTTT.

The V and J genes are TRBV5-1 and TRBJ2-5; a possible D gene is TRBD2 (5 bases). The V gene lost 0 bases and the J gene lost 2 bases, with 11 bases spanning the gap. The CDR3 extends over 15 amino acids. Germline assignment: CDR1 SGHRS and CDR2 YFSETQ. For the CDR3, the DNA is TGCGCCAGCAGCTTGGCCACTACGGGACAAGAGACCCAGTACTTC. This translates into CASSLATTGQETQYF.

V usage is TRBV5-1 and J usage is TRBJ1-6; D gene unclear. With 2 bases removed from V and 7 bases from J, the gap between germline ends came to 7 bases. This CDR3 spans 13 amino acids. Germline V gives CDR1 SGHRS, CDR2 YFSETQ. In DNA, the CDR3 is TGCGCCAGCAGCTTCTACCTGAATTCACCCCTCCACTTT. Protein: CASSFYLNSPLHF.

This chain joins TRBV18 and TRBJ2-2; D remains ambiguous. Germline CDR1 reads KGHSH; CDR2 reads LQKENI. V was pared by 3 bases and J by 2 bases, with 10 bases between. This CDR3 has 15 amino acids. The CDR3 sequence is CASSPGLHNTGELFF. For the CDR3, the DNA is TGTGCCAGCTCACCTGGCCTTCATAACACCGGGGAGCTGTTTTTT.

The chain is built from TRBV5-1 and TRBJ2-7; 8 bases line up with TRBD1. Per the germline V gene, CDR1 is SGHRS and CDR2 is YFSETQ. CDR3 length: 14 amino acids. The V segment lost 5 bases and the J segment 2 bases; nucleotides outside the gene matches: 6. Here the CDR3 DNA reads TGCGCCAGCAGGATTGGACAGGGCGCCTACGAGCAGTACTTC. It translates to CASRIGQGAYEQYF.

This clone was seen more than once but under ten times. CDR3 sequence: CASSFGQGNTGELFF. CDR3 nucleotide sequence: TGTGCCAGCAGCTTCGGACAGGGAAATACCGGGGAGCTGTTTTTT. This chain connects TRBV5-4 to TRBJ2-2; the match to TRBD1 covers 8 bases. Trimming took 2 bases from V and 5 from J; bases not matched to a gene: 5. The CDR3 loop spans 15 amino acids. Germline V lookup: CDR1 SGHNT, CDR2 YYREEE (reference sequence).

This clone has just a few counts. The rearrangement uses TRBV9 and TRBJ2-2; 10 bases map to TRBD1. V gave up 3 bases and J gave up 5 bases; unmatched junction bases: 10. CDR1 and CDR2 (germline): SGDLS, YYNGEE. The CDR3 is 17 residues long. CDR3 loop: CASSDPTRDRGTGELFF. The DNA of the CDR3 is TGTGCCAGCAGCGATCCGACCCGGGACAGGGGAACCGGGGAGCTGTTTTTT.